These T cell receptor beta chains were read from a single sample in a study of metastatic and nonmetastatic thyroid tumors. TCRdb re-clonotyped the PCR reads through MiXCR. In the table there are fewer than 25,000 clones, more than 15% of which are singletons. The sample taken for sequencing was adjacent normal tissue. All receptors derive from a male donor with papillary thyroid cancer or a benign thyroid nodule (not recorded which). Some clones in this sample may be carry-over from other donors' samples. CDR3s include the opening cysteine and the closing phenylalanine or tryptophan. Each record gives: CDR3 length, D gene, J gene, V gene, clone size, CDR3 DNA, CDR3 protein. A D gene is named only where the DNA matches it firmly. Where a row states a size, it is once, few, many or the class of an expanded clone; other rows omit it.

15	TRBD2	TRBJ2-3	TRBV3-1	many	TGTGCCAGCAGCCAAGTTTCGCGGGGGGCAGATACGCAGTATTTT	CASSQVSRGADTQYF
15	TRBD1	TRBJ1-5	TRBV28	many	TGTGCCAGCAGTTCCCGGGACAGGCACAATCAGCCCCAGCATTTT	CASSSRDRHNQPQHF
11	NA	TRBJ2-1	TRBV27	few	TGTGCCAGTTCCTACGGGAGTAGGCAGTTCTTC	CASSYGSRQFF
15	TRBD2	TRBJ2-1	TRBV19	once	TGTGCCAGTAGTAATACTAGCGGGGGCTACAATGAGCACTTCTTC	CASSNTSGGYNEHFF
12	NA	TRBJ2-3	TRBV27	medium-sized	TGTGCCAGCAGTCCTAACACAGATACGCAGTATTTT	CASSPNTDTQYF
14	NA	TRBJ1-5	TRBV30	NA	TGTGCCTGGAGTGTTGGGGGGGGGAATCAGCCCCAGCATTTT	CAWSVGGGNQPQHF
18	NA	TRBJ2-1	TRBV20-1	many	TGCAGTGCTAGAGATTACCAAGGAGCCGGGAGCTCCTACAATGAGCAGTTCTTC	CSARDYQGAGSSYNEQFF
14	TRBD1	TRBJ1-2	TRBV20-1	NA	TGCAGTGCCCAAGGGACAGGGGTCGCGTTGGGCTACACCTTC	CSAQGTGVALGYTF
15	NA	TRBJ2-5	TRBV4-1	many	TGCGCCAGCAGCCATTCTCTAGCGCTCCAAGAGACCCAGTACTTC	CASSHSLALQETQYF
14	NA	TRBJ2-1	TRBV19	many	TGTGCCAGTAAGGGGGCTAGCGGAAACAATGAGCAGTTCTTC	CASKGASGNNEQFF
16	NA	TRBJ2-3	TRBV6-5	medium-sized	TGTGCCAGCAGTTACAACACAGGGACCGGCACAGATACGCAGTATTTT	CASSYNTGTGTDTQYF
15	NA	TRBJ2-5	TRBV5-1	many	TGCGCCAGCAGCTCCCAGGGAGCGCCTCAAGAGACCCAGTACTTC	CASSSQGAPQETQYF
13	NA	TRBJ1-5	TRBV12-3/TRBV12-4	many	TGTGCCAGCAGTTTAGGGGTAACTCAGCCCCAGCATTTT	CASSLGVTQPQHF
12	NA	TRBJ2-1	TRBV6-1	medium-sized	TGTGCCAGCACCGGCTCGGGTGGCGAGCAGTTCTTC	CASTGSGGEQFF
14	NA	TRBJ2-1	TRBV19	few	TGTGCCAGTAGTATAATCACAGGTGACAATGAGCAGTTCTTC	CASSIITGDNEQFF
15	NA	TRBJ2-1	TRBV5-4	many	TGTGCCAGCAGCTTAGGCGGGACAGTCTACAATGAGCAGTTCTTC	CASSLGGTVYNEQFF
15	NA	TRBJ2-6	TRBV25-1	NA	TGTGCCAGCAGTTCAGGGACCTCTGGGGCCAACGTCCTGACTTTC	CASSSGTSGANVLTF
14	NA	TRBJ1-3	TRBV4-2	many	TGTGCCAGCAGCCAGACAGGCTCTGGAAACACCATATATTTT	CASSQTGSGNTIYF
13	NA	TRBJ1-2	TRBV19	medium-sized	TGTGCCAGTGGCCCCAGGGGCGCGGGAGGCTACACCTTC	CASGPRGAGGYTF
14	TRBD1	TRBJ1-2	TRBV15	NA	TGTGCCACCAACATGGGGGACAGACCCTATGGCTACACCTTC	CATNMGDRPYGYTF
16	TRBD2	TRBJ2-2	TRBV28	few	TGTGCCAGCAGTTTAGGGACTAGCTGCTCTAGGGGGGAGCTGTTTTTT	CASSLGTSCSRGELFF
11	NA	TRBJ1-6	TRBV6-1	few	TGTGCCAGCAGTCGGAATTCACCCCTCCACTTT	CASSRNSPLHF
12	NA	TRBJ1-6	TRBV30	many	TGTGCCTGGAGTATACCTCAGGGGTCCCTCCACTTT	CAWSIPQGSLHF
15	NA	TRBJ2-2	TRBV24-1	many	TGTGCCACCAGTGATAGGGCAGGGGAAGGCGGGGAGCTGTTTTTT	CATSDRAGEGGELFF
14	NA	TRBJ1-5	TRBV7-9	many	TGTGCCAGCAGCTTAGGTGGGGCGCATCAGCCCCAGCATTTT	CASSLGGAHQPQHF
15	TRBD2	TRBJ2-7	TRBV2	many	TGTGCCAGCAGTGTCCGAGCGGGGGGGGGAGGGGAGCAGTACTTC	CASSVRAGGGGEQYF
15	NA	TRBJ1-4	TRBV19	many	TGTGCCAGTAGTATGGTGAGGCGGGGCTCGGAAAAACTGTTTTTT	CASSMVRRGSEKLFF
18	TRBD2	TRBJ2-1	TRBV6-5	NA	TGTGCCAGCGCTGTTCGGGGGGGCCTTGCCGTTGACTACAATGAGCAGTTCTTC	CASAVRGGLAVDYNEQFF
15	TRBD1	TRBJ2-1	TRBV19	many	TGTGCCAGTAGTATGTGGCAGGGGGCATACAATGAGCAGTTCTTC	CASSMWQGAYNEQFF
12	NA	TRBJ1-2	TRBV28	NA	TGTGCCAGCATCTACCGAGTCCAGGGTCGGGGCTTC	CASIYRVQGRGF
16	TRBD1	TRBJ2-2	TRBV7-9	medium-sized	TGTGCCAGCAGCTTTTACGGACAGGGCAGGACCGGGGAGCTGTTTTTT	CASSFYGQGRTGELFF
13	NA	TRBJ2-1	TRBV28	many	TGTGCCAGCAGGGGGGACTGGTACAATGAGCAGTTCTTC	CASRGDWYNEQFF
15	TRBD1	TRBJ1-6	TRBV11-2	many	TGTGCCAGCAGCTTAGACACAGGGGGCAATTCACCCCTCCACTTT	CASSLDTGGNSPLHF
15	NA	TRBJ2-1	TRBV20-1	many	TGCAGTGCTAGAATAGGAGGGTCGGGACGGAATGAGCAGTTCTTC	CSARIGGSGRNEQFF
15	NA	TRBJ1-5	TRBV28	few	TGTGCCAGCAGTTTAGGGGGGTCAGGGCATCAGCCCCAGCATTTT	CASSLGGSGHQPQHF
15	TRBD1	TRBJ1-1	TRBV28	few	TGTGCCAGCAGCCACCGATCGACAGGGGGCCGTGAAGCTTTCTTT	CASSHRSTGGREAFF
14	NA	TRBJ2-7	TRBV15	few	TGTGCCACCAGCTTAGCCGAGGCAACCTACGAGCAGTACTTC	CATSLAEATYEQYF
16	NA	TRBJ2-2	TRBV24-1	many	TGTGCCACCAGTGACCCGGGACGGGGGAACACCGGGGAGCTGTTTTTT	CATSDPGRGNTGELFF
12	NA	TRBJ1-2	TRBV24-1	medium-sized	TGTGCCACCAGTGATTCCTTCTATGGCTACACCTTC	CATSDSFYGYTF
14	NA	TRBJ2-3	TRBV27	NA	TGTGCCAGCAGTTTGGCAGGGCGGGTGTATACGCAGTATTTT	CASSLAGRVYTQYF
14	NA	TRBJ2-1	TRBV20-1	medium-sized	TGCAGTGCCCAACAACGGGACACATACAATGAGCAGTTCTTC	CSAQQRDTYNEQFF
12	NA	TRBJ1-2	TRBV19	medium-sized	TGTGCCAGTAGTATGGATGGGTATGGCTACACCTTC	CASSMDGYGYTF
14	NA	TRBJ2-7	TRBV5-6	NA	TGTGCCAGCGCTCCAACAAGGCTCTCCTACGAGCAGTACTTC	CASAPTRLSYEQYF
15	TRBD1	TRBJ1-4	TRBV7-9	NA	TGTGCCAGCAGCTTTCGGGACAGGGCAAATGAAAAACTGTTTTTT	CASSFRDRANEKLFF
12	NA	TRBJ1-1	TRBV12-3/TRBV12-4	many	TGTGCCAGCAGTTTCGAGGGGACTGAAGCTTTCTTT	CASSFEGTEAFF
12	NA	TRBJ2-1	TRBV10-3	many	TGTGCCATCAGAGGAAGGGCCAATGAGCAGTTCTTC	CAIRGRANEQFF